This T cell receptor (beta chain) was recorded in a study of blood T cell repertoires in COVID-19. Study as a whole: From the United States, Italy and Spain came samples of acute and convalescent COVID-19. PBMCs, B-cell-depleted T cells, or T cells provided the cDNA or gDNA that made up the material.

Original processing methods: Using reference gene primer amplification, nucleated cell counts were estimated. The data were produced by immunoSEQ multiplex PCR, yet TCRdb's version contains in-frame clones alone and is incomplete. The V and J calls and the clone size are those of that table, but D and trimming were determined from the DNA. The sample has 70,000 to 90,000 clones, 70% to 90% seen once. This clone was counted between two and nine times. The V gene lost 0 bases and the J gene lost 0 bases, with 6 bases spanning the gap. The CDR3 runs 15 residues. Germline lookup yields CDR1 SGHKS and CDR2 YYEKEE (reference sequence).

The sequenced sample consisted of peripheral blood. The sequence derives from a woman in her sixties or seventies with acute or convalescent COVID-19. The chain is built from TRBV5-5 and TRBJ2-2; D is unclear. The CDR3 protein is CASSLVQANTGELFF. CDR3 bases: TGTGCCAGCAGCTTGGTGCAGGCGAACACCGGGGAGCTGTTTTTT.